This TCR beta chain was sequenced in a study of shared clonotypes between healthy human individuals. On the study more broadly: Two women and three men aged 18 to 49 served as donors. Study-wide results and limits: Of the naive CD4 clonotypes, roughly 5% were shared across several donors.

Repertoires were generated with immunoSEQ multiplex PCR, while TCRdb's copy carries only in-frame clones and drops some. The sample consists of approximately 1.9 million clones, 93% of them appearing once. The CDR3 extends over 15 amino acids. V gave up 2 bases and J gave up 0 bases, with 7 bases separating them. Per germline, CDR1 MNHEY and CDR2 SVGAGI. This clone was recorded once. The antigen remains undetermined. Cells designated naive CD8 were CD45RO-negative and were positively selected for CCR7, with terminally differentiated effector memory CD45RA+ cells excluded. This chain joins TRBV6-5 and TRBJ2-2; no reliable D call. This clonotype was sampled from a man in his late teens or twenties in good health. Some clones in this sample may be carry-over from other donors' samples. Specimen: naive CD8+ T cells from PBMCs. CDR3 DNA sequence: TGTGCCAGCAGTTACAACAGACCGAACACCGGGGAGCTGTTTTTT. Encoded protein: CASSYNRPNTGELFF.